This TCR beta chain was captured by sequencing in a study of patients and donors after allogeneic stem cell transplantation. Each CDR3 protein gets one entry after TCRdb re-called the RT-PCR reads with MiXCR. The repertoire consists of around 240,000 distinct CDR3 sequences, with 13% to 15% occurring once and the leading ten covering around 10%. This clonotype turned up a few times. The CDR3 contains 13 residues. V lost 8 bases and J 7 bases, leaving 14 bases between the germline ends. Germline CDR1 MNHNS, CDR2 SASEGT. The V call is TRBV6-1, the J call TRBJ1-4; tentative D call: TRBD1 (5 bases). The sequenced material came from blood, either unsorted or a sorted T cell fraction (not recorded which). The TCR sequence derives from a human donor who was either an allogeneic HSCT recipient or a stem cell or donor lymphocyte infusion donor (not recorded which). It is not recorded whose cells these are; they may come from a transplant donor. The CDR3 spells CASDGRAGEKLFF. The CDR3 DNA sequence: TGTGCCAGCGATGGCAGGGCGGGTGAAAAACTGTTTTTT.